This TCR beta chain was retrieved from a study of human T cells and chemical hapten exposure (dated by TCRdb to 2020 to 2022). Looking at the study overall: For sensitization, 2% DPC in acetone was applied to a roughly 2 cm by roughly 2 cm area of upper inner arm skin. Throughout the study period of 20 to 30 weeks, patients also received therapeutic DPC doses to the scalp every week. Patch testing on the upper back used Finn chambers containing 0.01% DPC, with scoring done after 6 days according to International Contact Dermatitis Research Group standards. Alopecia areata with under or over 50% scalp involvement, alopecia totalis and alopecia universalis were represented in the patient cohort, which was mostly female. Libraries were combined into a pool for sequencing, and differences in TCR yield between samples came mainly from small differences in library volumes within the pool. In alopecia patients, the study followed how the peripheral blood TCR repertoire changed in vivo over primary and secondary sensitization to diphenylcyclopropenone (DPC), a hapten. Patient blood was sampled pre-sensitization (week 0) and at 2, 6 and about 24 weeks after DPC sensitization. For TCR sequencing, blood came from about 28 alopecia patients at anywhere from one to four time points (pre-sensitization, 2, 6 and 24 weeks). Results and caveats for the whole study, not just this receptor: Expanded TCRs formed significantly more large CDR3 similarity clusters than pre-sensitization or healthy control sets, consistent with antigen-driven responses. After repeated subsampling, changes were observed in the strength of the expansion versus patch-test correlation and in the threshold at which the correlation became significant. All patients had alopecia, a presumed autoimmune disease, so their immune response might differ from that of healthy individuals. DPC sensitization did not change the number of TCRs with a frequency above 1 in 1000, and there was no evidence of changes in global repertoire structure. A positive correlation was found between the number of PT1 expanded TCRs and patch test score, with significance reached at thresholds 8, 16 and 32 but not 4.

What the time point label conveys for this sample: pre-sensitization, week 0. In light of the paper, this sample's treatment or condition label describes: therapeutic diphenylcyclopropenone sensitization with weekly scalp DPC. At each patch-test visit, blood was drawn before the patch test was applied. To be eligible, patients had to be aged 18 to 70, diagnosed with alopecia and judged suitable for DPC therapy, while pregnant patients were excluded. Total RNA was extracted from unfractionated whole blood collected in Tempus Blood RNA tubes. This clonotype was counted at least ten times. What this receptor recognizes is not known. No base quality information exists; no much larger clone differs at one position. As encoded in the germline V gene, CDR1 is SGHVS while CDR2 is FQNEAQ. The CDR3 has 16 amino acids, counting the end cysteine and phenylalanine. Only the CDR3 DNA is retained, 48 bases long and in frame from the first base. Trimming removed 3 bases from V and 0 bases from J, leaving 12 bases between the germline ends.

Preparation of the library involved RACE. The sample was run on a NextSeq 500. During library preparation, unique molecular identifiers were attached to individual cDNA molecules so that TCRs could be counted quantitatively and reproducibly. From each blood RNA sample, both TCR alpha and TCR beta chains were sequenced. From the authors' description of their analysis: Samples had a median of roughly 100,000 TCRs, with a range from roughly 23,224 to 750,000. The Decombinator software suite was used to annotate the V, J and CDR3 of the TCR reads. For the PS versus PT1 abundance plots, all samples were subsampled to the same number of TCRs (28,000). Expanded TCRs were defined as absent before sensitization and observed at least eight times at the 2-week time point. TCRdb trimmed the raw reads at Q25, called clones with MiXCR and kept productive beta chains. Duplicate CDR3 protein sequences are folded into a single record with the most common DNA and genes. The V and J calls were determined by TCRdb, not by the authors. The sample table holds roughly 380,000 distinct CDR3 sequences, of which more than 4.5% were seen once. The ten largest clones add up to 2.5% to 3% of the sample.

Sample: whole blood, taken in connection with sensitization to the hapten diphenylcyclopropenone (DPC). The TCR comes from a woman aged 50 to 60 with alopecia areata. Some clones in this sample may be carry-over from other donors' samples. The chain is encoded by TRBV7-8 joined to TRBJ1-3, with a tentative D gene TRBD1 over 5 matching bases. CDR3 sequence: CASSFRRDYSGNTIYF. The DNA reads TGTGCCAGCAGCTTTCGGAGGGACTACTCTGGAAACACCATATATTTT.